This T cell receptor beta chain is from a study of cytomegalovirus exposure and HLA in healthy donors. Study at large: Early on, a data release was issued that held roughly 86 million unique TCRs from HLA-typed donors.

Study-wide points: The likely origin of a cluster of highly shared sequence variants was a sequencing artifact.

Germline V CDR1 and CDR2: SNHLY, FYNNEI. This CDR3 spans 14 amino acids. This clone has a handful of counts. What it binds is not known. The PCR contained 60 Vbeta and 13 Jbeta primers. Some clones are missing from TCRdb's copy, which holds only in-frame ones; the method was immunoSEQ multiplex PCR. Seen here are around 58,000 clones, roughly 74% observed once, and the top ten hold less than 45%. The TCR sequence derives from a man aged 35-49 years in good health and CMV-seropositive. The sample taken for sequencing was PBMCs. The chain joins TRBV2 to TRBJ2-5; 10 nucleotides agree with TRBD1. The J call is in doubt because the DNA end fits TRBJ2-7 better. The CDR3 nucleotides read TGTGCCAGCAATCCCGGGACAGGGGCCTACGAGCAGTACTTC. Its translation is CASNPGTGAYEQYF.